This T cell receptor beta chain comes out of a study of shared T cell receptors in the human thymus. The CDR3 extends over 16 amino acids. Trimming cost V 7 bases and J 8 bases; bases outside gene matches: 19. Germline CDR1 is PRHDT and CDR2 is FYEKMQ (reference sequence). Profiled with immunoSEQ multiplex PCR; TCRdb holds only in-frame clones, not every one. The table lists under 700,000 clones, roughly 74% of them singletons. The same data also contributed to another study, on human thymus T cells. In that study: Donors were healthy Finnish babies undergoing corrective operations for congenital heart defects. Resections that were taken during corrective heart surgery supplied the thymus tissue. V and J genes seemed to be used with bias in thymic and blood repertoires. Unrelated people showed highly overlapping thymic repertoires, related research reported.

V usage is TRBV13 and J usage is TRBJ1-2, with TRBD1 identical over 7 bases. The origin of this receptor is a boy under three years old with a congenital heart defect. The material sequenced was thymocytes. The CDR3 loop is CASTPVGAGGTSGYTF. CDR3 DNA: TGTGCCAGCACCCCGGTGGGGGCAGGGGGTACTTCGGGCTACACCTTC.